Listed below are T cell receptor beta chains from one sample, sequenced in a study of T cells after yellow fever vaccination. TCRdb redid the calling of the 5' RACE reads with MiXCR, one entry per CDR3 protein. The sample records about 510,000 distinct CDR3 sequences, 21% being singletons. The sequencing used PBMCs, collected less than 25 days after the first yellow fever vaccination. Receptors originate from a man younger than 35 who received the YFV17D yellow fever vaccine. The CDR3 runs from the conserved cysteine through the conserved F or W. Fields, in order: clone size, V gene, D gene, J gene, CDR3 protein, CDR3 DNA. A D gene is named only where the DNA matches it firmly. The size of a clone is reported for some rows only, either as once, few or many, or as a class for expanded clones.

clone_size: few
v_call: TRBV10-1
d_call: -
j_call: TRBJ2-7
cdr3_aa: CASRETGKSSYEQYF
cdr3_nt: TGCGCCAGCAGAGAAACAGGGAAGTCTTCCTACGAGCAGTACTTC

clone_size: few
v_call: TRBV12-3/TRBV12-4
d_call: TRBD2
j_call: TRBJ2-3
cdr3_aa: CASSTGLAEGADTQYF
cdr3_nt: TGTGCCAGCAGTACGGGACTAGCGGAGGGGGCAGATACGCAGTATTTT

clone_size: -
v_call: TRBV3-1
d_call: -
j_call: TRBJ2-3
cdr3_aa: CASSQRWDLSTDTQYF
cdr3_nt: TGTGCCAGCAGCCAAAGATGGGACTTAAGCACAGATACGCAGTATTTT

clone_size: few
v_call: TRBV24-1
d_call: TRBD2
j_call: TRBJ2-5
cdr3_aa: CATSDSTSGGETQYF
cdr3_nt: TGTGCCACCAGTGATTCGACTAGCGGGGGAGAGACCCAGTACTTC

clone_size: few
v_call: TRBV9
d_call: -
j_call: TRBJ2-3
cdr3_aa: CASSVFVHTDTQYF
cdr3_nt: TGTGCCAGCAGCGTATTCGTACACACAGATACGCAGTATTTT

clone_size: few
v_call: TRBV7-2
d_call: TRBD1
j_call: TRBJ2-3
cdr3_aa: CASSRLPTGATDTQYF
cdr3_nt: TGTGCCAGCAGCCGACTCCCGACAGGGGCCACAGATACGCAGTATTTT

clone_size: -
v_call: TRBV18
d_call: -
j_call: TRBJ2-1
cdr3_aa: CASSPGMTSSYNEQFF
cdr3_nt: TGTGCCAGCTCACCCGGAATGACGAGCTCCTACAATGAGCAGTTCTTC

clone_size: -
v_call: TRBV7-9
d_call: -
j_call: TRBJ2-1
cdr3_aa: CASGSNKDYNEQFF
cdr3_nt: TGTGCCAGCGGGTCAAATAAAGACTACAATGAGCAGTTCTTC

clone_size: few
v_call: TRBV9
d_call: -
j_call: TRBJ2-7
cdr3_aa: CASSVDGRTYEQYF
cdr3_nt: TGTGCCAGCAGCGTAGACGGCAGGACCTACGAGCAGTACTTC

clone_size: few
v_call: TRBV4-2
d_call: TRBD2
j_call: TRBJ2-2
cdr3_aa: CASSQGLAGGPTGELFF
cdr3_nt: TGTGCCAGCAGCCAAGGACTAGCGGGGGGGCCTACCGGGGAGCTGTTTTTT

clone_size: many
v_call: TRBV14
d_call: -
j_call: TRBJ2-2
cdr3_aa: CASSQVRATGELFF
cdr3_nt: TGTGCCAGCAGCCAAGTCCGGGCCACCGGGGAGCTGTTTTTT

clone_size: few
v_call: TRBV4-3
d_call: -
j_call: TRBJ1-1
cdr3_aa: CASSQETWERAFF
cdr3_nt: TGCGCCAGCAGCCAAGAAACCTGGGAGAGGGCTTTCTTT

clone_size: once
v_call: TRBV20-1
d_call: -
j_call: TRBJ2-1
cdr3_aa: CSARVPAGEQFF
cdr3_nt: TGCAGTGCTAGAGTTCCGGCGGGTGAGCAGTTCTTC

clone_size: few
v_call: TRBV20-1
d_call: TRBD1
j_call: TRBJ2-1
cdr3_aa: CSAIPTGTGVNEQFF
cdr3_nt: TGCAGTGCCATTCCAACCGGGACAGGGGTCAATGAGCAGTTCTTC

clone_size: few
v_call: TRBV6-5
d_call: -
j_call: TRBJ2-1
cdr3_aa: CASSYSGRYNEQFF
cdr3_nt: TGTGCCAGCAGTTACTCCGGGAGATACAATGAGCAGTTCTTC

clone_size: -
v_call: TRBV27
d_call: TRBD1
j_call: TRBJ1-2
cdr3_aa: CASSDRGDYGYTF
cdr3_nt: TGTGCCAGCAGTGACAGGGGGGACTATGGCTACACCTTC

clone_size: -
v_call: TRBV4-3
d_call: -
j_call: TRBJ1-4
cdr3_aa: CASSQGAMGEKLFF
cdr3_nt: TGCGCCAGCAGCCAAGGGGCAATGGGAGAAAAACTGTTTTTT

clone_size: many
v_call: TRBV7-9
d_call: TRBD1
j_call: TRBJ2-1
cdr3_aa: CASSGSGTGSRYEQFF
cdr3_nt: TGTGCCAGCAGCGGTTCCGGGACAGGGTCGAGGTATGAGCAGTTCTTC

clone_size: -
v_call: TRBV5-1
d_call: -
j_call: TRBJ1-1
cdr3_aa: CASSLRTGDQAFF
cdr3_nt: TGCGCCAGCAGCTTACGGACGGGAGATCAAGCTTTCTTT

clone_size: -
v_call: TRBV2
d_call: TRBD1
j_call: TRBJ1-2
cdr3_aa: CASSDTGGSGYTF
cdr3_nt: TGTGCCAGCAGTGATACAGGGGGCAGTGGCTACACCTTC

clone_size: many
v_call: TRBV12-3/TRBV12-4
d_call: TRBD1
j_call: TRBJ1-6
cdr3_aa: CASSLEGARNSPLHF
cdr3_nt: TGTGCCAGCAGTTTAGAGGGGGCGCGGAATTCACCCCTCCACTTT

clone_size: -
v_call: TRBV12-3/TRBV12-4
d_call: -
j_call: TRBJ1-5
cdr3_aa: CASTPLSNQPQHF
cdr3_nt: TGTGCCAGCACCCCCCTTAGCAATCAGCCCCAGCATTTT

clone_size: -
v_call: TRBV6-2/TRBV6-3
d_call: -
j_call: TRBJ2-7
cdr3_aa: CASRAPGEGYEQYF
cdr3_nt: TGTGCCAGCAGAGCCCCGGGCGAAGGGTACGAGCAGTACTTC

clone_size: -
v_call: TRBV20-1
d_call: -
j_call: TRBJ2-5
cdr3_aa: CSARARDRLDLQYF
cdr3_nt: TGCAGTGCTAGAGCCCGGGACAGACTAGATCTCCAGTACTTC

clone_size: -
v_call: TRBV15
d_call: TRBD2
j_call: TRBJ2-3
cdr3_aa: CATSRVSGGYDPTDTQYF
cdr3_nt: TGTGCCACCAGCAGAGTTAGCGGGGGGTATGATCCCACAGATACGCAGTATTTT

clone_size: few
v_call: TRBV5-6
d_call: -
j_call: TRBJ1-5
cdr3_aa: CASSLGPGARPQHF
cdr3_nt: TGTGCCAGCAGCTTAGGGCCAGGGGCGAGGCCCCAGCATTTT

clone_size: few
v_call: TRBV5-5
d_call: -
j_call: TRBJ2-7
cdr3_aa: CASSLSGGLPYEQYF
cdr3_nt: TGTGCCAGCAGCTTATCAGGGGGACTACCCTACGAGCAGTACTTC

clone_size: few
v_call: TRBV4-1
d_call: -
j_call: TRBJ2-7
cdr3_aa: CASSHNREDLAEQYF
cdr3_nt: TGCGCCAGCAGCCATAACAGGGAAGATCTTGCCGAGCAGTACTTC

clone_size: -
v_call: TRBV20-1
d_call: TRBD1
j_call: TRBJ2-1
cdr3_aa: CSARDRLAYNEQFF
cdr3_nt: TGCAGTGCCCGGGACAGGCTGGCCTACAATGAGCAGTTCTTC

clone_size: -
v_call: TRBV3-1
d_call: -
j_call: TRBJ1-5
cdr3_aa: CASSQGGVGDQPQHF
cdr3_nt: TGTGCCAGCAGCCAGGGGGGGGTGGGGGATCAGCCCCAGCATTTT

clone_size: few
v_call: TRBV7-3
d_call: -
j_call: TRBJ2-1
cdr3_aa: CASSLGGTARNEQFF
cdr3_nt: TGTGCCAGCAGCTTAGGGGGGACAGCAAGGAATGAGCAGTTCTTC